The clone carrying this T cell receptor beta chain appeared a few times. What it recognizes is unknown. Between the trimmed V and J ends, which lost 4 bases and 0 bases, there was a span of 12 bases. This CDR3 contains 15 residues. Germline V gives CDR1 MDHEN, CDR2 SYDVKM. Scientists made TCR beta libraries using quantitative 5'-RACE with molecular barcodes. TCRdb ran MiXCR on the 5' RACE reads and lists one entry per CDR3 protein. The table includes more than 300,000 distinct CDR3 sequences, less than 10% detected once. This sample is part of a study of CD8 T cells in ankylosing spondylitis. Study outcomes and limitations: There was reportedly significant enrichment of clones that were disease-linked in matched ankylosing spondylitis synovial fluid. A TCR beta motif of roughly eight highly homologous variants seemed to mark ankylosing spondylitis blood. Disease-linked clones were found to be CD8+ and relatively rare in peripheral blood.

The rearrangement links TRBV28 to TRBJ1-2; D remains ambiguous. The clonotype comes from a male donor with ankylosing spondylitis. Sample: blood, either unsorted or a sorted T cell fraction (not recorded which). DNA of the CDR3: TGTGCCAGCAGTTCCCCCTGGAGGGCTAACTATGGCTACACCTTC. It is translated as CASSSPWRANYGYTF.